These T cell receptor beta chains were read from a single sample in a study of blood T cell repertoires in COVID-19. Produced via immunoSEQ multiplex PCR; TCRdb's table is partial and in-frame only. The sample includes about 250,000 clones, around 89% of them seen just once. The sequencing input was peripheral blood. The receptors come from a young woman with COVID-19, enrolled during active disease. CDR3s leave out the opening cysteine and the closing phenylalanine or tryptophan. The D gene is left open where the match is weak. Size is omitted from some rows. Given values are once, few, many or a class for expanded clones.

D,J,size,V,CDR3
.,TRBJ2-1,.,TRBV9,ASSVGGLAKNEQF
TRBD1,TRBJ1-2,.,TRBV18,ASSRRDSSYGYT
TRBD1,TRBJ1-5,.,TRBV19,ASSRAGTEHNQPQH
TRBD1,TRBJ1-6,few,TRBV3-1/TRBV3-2,ASSREGTGYSPLH
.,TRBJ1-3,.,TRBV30,AWRPGHPSSGNTIY
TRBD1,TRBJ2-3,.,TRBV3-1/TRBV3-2,ASSRRSTGRTATQY
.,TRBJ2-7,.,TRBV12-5,ASGLVKVSVGGASSYEQY
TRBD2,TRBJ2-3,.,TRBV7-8,ASSLVVSGNTDTQY
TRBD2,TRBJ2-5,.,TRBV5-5,ASSPGTSGQETQY
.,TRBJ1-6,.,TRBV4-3,ASSQMIPGSGNSPLH
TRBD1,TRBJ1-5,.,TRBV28,ASSSPGGGEFKPQH
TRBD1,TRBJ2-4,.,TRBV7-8,ASSSGQGAMDIQY
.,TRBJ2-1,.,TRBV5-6,ASSSISNEQF
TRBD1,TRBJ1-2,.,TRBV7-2,ASSFSRGPDFGYT
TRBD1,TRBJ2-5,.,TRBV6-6,ASRTGAQETQY
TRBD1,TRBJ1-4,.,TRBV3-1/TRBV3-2,ASSPRDSTLSEKLF
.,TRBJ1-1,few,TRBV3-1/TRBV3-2,ASSQIGGDTEAF
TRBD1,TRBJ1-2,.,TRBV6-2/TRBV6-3,ASSYLGTGNGYT
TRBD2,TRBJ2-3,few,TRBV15,ATSGLAGSTDTQY
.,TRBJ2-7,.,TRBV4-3,ASSQNQGPYEQY
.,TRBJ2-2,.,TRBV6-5,ASRTGTSNTGELF
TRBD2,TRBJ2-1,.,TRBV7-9,ASSLLLAGGHQTIGEQF
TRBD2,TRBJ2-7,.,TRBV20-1,SASPTSGVSSYEQY
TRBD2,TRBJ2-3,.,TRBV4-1,ASSPRVAGGTDTQY
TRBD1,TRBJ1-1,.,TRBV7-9,ASSFPRQGAPNTEAF
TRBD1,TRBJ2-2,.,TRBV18,ASSPNRGPIGELF